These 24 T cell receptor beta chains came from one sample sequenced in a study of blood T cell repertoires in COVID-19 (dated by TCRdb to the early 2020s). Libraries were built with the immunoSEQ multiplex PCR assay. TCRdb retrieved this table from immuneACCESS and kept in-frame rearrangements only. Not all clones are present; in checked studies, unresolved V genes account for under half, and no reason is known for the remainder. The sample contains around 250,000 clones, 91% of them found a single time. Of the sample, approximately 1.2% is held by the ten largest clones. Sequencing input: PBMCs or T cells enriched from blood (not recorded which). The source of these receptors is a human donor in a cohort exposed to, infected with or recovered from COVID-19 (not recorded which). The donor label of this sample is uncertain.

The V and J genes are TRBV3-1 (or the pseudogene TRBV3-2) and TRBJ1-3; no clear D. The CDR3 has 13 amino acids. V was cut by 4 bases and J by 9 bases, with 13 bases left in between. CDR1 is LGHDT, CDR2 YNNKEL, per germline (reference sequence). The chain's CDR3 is CASSPILGGTIYF. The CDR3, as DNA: TGTGCCAGCAGCCCCATTCTGGGAGGCACCATATATTTT.

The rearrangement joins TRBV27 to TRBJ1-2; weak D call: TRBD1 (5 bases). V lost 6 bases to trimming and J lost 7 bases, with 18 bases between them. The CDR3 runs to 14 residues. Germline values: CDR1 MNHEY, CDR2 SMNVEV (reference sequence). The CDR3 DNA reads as TGTGCCAGCAGGGCAGGGTCCGTTCGGGCTGGCTACACCTTC. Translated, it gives CASRAGSVRAGYTF.

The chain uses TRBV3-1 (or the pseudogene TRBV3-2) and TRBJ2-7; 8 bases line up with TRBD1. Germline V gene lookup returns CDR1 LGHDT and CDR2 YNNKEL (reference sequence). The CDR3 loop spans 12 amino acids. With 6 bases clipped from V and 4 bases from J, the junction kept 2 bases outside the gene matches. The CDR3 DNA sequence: TGTGCCAGCAGTCGGGACAGGTACGAGCAGTACTTC. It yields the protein CASSRDRYEQYF.

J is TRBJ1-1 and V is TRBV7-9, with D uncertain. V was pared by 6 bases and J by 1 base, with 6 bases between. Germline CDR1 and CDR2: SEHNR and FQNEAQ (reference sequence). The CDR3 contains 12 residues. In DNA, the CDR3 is TGTGCCAGCAGTCACAGGAACACTGAAGCTTTCTTT. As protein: CASSHRNTEAFF.

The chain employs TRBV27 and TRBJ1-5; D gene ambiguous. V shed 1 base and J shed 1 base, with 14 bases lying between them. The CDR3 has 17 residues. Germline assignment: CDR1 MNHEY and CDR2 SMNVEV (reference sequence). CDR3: CASSLYDPGVSNQPQHF. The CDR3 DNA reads TGTGCCAGCAGTTTATATGATCCCGGGGTAAGCAATCAGCCCCAGCATTTT.

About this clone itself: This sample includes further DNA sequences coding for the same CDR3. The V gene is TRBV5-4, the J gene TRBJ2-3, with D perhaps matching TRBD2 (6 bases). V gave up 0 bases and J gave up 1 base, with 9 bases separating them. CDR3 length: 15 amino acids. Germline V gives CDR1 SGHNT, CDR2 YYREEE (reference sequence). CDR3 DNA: TGTGCCAGCAGCTTGGGGGGCGGGGGCACAGATACGCAGTATTTT. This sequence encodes CASSLGGGGTDTQYF.

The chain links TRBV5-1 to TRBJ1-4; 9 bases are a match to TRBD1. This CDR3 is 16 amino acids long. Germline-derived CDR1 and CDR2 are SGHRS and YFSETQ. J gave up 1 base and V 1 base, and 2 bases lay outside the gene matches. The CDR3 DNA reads TGCGCCAGCAGCTTGTTGGGACAGGGAACTAATGAAAAACTGTTTTTT. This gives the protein CASSLLGQGTNEKLFF.

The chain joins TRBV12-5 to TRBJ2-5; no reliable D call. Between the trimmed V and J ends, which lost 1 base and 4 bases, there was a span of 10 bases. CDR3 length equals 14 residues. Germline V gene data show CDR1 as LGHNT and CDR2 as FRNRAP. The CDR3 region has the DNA TGTGCTAGTGGTTTGGATAGCCGGGTAGAGACCCAGTACTTC. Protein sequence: CASGLDSRVETQYF.

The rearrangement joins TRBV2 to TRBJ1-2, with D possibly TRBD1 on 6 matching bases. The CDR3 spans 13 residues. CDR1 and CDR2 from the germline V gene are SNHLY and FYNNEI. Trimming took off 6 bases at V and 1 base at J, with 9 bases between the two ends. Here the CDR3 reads CASRGQLNYGYTF. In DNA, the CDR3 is TGTGCCAGCAGAGGACAGCTTAACTATGGCTACACCTTC. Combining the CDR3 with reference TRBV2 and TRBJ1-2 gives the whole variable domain EPEVTQTPSHQVTQMGQEVILRCVPISNHLYFYWYRQILGQKVEFLVSFYNNEISEKSEIFDDQFSVERPDGSNFTLKIRSTKLEDSAMYFCASRGQLNYGYTFGSGTRLTVV.

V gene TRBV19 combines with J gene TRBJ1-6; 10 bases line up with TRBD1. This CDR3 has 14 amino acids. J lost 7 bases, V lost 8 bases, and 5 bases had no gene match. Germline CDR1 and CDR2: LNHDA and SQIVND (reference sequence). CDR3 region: CASSRTGGNSPLHF. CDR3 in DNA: TGTGCCAGTTCCCGGACAGGGGGAAATTCACCCCTCCACTTT.

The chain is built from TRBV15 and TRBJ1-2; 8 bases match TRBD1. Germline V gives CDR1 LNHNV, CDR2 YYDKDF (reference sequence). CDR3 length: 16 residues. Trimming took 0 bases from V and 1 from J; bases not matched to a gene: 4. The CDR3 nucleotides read TGTGCCACCAGCAGAGAAGACAGGGGCATTAACTATGGCTACACCTTC. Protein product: CATSREDRGINYGYTF.

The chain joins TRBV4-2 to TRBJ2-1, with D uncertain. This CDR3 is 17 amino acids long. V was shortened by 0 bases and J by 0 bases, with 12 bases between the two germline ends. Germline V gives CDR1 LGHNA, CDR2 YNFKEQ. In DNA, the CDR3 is TGTGCCAGCAGCCAAGATGGAGACTTCTTCTCCTACAATGAGCAGTTCTTC. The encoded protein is CASSQDGDFFSYNEQFF.

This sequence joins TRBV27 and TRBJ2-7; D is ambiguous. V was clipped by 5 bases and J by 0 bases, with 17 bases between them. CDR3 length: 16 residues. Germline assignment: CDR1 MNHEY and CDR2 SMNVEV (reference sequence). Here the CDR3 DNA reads TGTGCCAGCAGTCCATCTCATGGGCCAACCTCCTACGAGCAGTACTTC. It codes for CASSPSHGPTSYEQYF.

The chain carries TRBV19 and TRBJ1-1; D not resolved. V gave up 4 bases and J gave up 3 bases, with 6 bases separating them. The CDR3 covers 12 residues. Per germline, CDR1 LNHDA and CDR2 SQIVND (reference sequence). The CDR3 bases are TGTGCCAGTAGTAATAAATACACTGAAGCTTTCTTT. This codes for CASSNKYTEAFF. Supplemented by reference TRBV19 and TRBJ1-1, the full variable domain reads DGGITQSPKYLFRKEGQNVTLSCEQNLNHDAMYWYRQDPGQGLRLIYYSQIVNDFQKGDIAEGYSVSREKKESFPLTVTSAQKNPTAFYLCASSNKYTEAFFGQGTRLTVV.

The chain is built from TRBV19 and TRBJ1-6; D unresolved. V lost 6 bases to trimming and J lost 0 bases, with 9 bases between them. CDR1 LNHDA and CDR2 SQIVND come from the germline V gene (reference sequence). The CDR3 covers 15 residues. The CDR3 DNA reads TGTGCCAGTAGATACGACTTCTCCTATAATTCACCCCTCCACTTT. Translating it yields CASRYDFSYNSPLHF.

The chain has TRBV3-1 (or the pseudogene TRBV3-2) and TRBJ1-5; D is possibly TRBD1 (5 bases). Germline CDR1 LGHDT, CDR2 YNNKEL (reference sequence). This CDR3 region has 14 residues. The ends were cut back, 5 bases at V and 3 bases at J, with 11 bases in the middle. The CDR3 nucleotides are TGTGCCAGCAGCAATTTAGGGGTCAATCAGCCCCAGCATTTT. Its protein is CASSNLGVNQPQHF.

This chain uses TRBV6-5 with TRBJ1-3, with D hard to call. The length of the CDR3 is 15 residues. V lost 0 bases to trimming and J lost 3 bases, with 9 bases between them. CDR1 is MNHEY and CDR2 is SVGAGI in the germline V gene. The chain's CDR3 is CASSYSWGGGNTIYF. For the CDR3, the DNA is TGTGCCAGCAGTTACTCCTGGGGAGGTGGAAACACCATATATTTT.

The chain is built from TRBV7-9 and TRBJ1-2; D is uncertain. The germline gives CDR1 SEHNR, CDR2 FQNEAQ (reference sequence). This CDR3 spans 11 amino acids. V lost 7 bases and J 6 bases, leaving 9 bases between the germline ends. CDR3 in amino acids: CASTPGDGYTF. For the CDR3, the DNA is TGTGCCAGCACACCCGGGGATGGCTACACCTTC.

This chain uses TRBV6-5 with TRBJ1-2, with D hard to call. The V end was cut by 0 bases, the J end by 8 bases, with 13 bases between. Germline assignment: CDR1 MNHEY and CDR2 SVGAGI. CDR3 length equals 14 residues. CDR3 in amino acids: CASSYSTQAGGYTF. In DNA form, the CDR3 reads TGTGCCAGCAGTTACTCGACCCAAGCGGGAGGCTACACCTTC.

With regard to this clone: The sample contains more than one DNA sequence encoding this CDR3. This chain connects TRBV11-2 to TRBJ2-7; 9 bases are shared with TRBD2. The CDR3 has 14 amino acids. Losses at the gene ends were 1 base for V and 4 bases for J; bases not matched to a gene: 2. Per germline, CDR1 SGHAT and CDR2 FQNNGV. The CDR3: CASSLGLAGYEQYF. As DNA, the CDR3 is TGTGCCAGCAGCTTAGGGCTAGCGGGGTACGAGCAGTACTTC.

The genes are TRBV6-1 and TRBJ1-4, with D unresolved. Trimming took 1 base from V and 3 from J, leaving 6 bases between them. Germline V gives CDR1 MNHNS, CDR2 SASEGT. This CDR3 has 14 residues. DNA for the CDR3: TGTGCCAGCAGTGAAGGAGCGCCTAATGAAAAACTGTTTTTT. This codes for CASSEGAPNEKLFF.

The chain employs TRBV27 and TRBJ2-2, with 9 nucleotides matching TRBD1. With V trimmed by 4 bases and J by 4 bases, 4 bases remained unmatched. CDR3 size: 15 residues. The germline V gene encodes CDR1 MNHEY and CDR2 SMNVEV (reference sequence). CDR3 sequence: CASSWDRDPTGELFF. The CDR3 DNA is TGTGCCAGCAGTTGGGACAGGGATCCCACCGGGGAGCTGTTTTTT.

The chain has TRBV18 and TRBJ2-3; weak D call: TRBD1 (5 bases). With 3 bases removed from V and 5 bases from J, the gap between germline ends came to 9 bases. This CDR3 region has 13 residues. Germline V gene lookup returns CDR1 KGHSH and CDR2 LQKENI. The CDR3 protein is CASSPLDRDTQYF. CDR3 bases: TGTGCCAGCTCACCGTTAGACAGAGATACGCAGTATTTT.

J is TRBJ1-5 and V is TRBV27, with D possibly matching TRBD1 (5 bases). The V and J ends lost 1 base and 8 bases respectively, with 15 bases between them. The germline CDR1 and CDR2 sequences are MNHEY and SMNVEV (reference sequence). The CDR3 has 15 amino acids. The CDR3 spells CASSLLAGSYEPQHF. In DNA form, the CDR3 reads TGTGCCAGCAGTTTATTGGCAGGGTCCTATGAGCCCCAGCATTTT.